A selection of T cell receptor beta chains follows, all from one sample in a study of T cells in Graves' hyperthyroidism and ophthalmopathy. TCRdb recomputed calls from the multiplex PCR reads with MiXCR, one row per CDR3 protein. The sample lists some 560,000 distinct CDR3 sequences, 14% seen once, with around 14% in the top ten. The sequenced material came from blood. The receptor source for this set is a woman aged 40-49 years with Graves' hyperthyroidism. Each CDR3 is given with its conserved first and last residue. The D gene is left open where the match is weak. Part of the rows lack a size; the others show once, few, many or a class for expanded clones.

clone size	CDR3 length	V gene	J gene	D gene	CDR3 DNA	CDR3 protein
few	15	TRBV4-1	TRBJ1-1	TRBD1	TGCGCCAGCAGCCAATGGGACAGGGGGAACACTGAAGCTTTCTTT	CASSQWDRGNTEAFF
-	16	TRBV6-1	TRBJ2-5	TRBD2	TGTGCCAGCAGTACCGGGACTAGCGGGAGACAGGAGACCCAGTACTTC	CASSTGTSGRQETQYF
many	13	TRBV27	TRBJ1-5	-	TGTGCCAGCAGTTCCGACCGAGATCAGCCCCAGCATTTT	CASSSDRDQPQHF
many	17	TRBV5-1	TRBJ2-3	TRBD2	TGCGCCAGCAGCCCGTCGCGGGGACTAGCGGGCACAGATACGCAGTATTTT	CASSPSRGLAGTDTQYF
many	14	TRBV7-6	TRBJ2-7	-	TGTGCCAGCAGCTCAGGGGGGTCCCCCTACGAGCAGTACTTC	CASSSGGSPYEQYF
few	16	TRBV4-2	TRBJ1-2	-	TGTGCCAGCAGCCAAGATAGGGGTAAAAACTACTATGGCTACACCTTC	CASSQDRGKNYYGYTF
many	16	TRBV28	TRBJ2-3	TRBD1	TGTGCCAGCAGTGCGCCCCAAGGGGGCCCCACAGATACGCAGTATTTT	CASSAPQGGPTDTQYF
many	13	TRBV28	TRBJ2-1	TRBD2	TGTGCCACTAAGACTCCGGGGGGGAATGAGCAGTTCTTC	CATKTPGGNEQFF
many	16	TRBV28	TRBJ2-2	-	TGTGCCAGCAGTCCGCGAAAGACTCACGGCACCGGGGAGCTGTTTTTT	CASSPRKTHGTGELFF
many	13	TRBV5-5	TRBJ1-5	-	TGTGCCAGCAGCCCCGGCAGGGGACAGCCCCAGCATTTT	CASSPGRGQPQHF
-	14	TRBV28	TRBJ1-2	TRBD1	TGTGCCAGCAGTTTCGCAGGGGGCAACTATGGCTACACCTTC	CASSFAGGNYGYTF
many	14	TRBV27	TRBJ2-7	TRBD1	TGTGCCAGCAGTTTAGAGGGCAGGGGGCACGAGCAGTACTTC	CASSLEGRGHEQYF
few	16	TRBV13	TRBJ2-7	TRBD2	TGTGCCAGCAGCTCCTCTAGCCTAGCGGGAATCTACGAGCAGTACTTC	CASSSSSLAGIYEQYF
-	14	TRBV2	TRBJ2-7	TRBD1	TGTGCCAGCAGTGGACAGGGGGACTCCTACGAGCAGTACTTC	CASSGQGDSYEQYF
many	15	TRBV20-1	TRBJ2-5	-	TGCAGTGCTAGGGGTGCCAAAGCGTACCAAGAGACCCAGTACTTC	CSARGAKAYQETQYF
many	13	TRBV5-1	TRBJ2-7	TRBD1	TGCGCCAGCACCGGGACAGGGACCTACGAGCAGTACTTC	CASTGTGTYEQYF
many	16	TRBV28	TRBJ2-2	TRBD1	TGTGCCAGCAGCCCCCCGGGACAGGTCAAAGGCGGGGAGCTGTTTTTT	CASSPPGQVKGGELFF
-	18	TRBV24-1	TRBJ2-2	-	TGTGCCACCAGTGATTTCCCCGGACAGACGAACTACACCGGGGAGCTGTTTTTT	CATSDFPGQTNYTGELFF
few	15	TRBV19	TRBJ2-1	TRBD2	TGTGCCAGTAGTCTAATAGCGGGAGGCGGAAATGAGCAGTTCTTC	CASSLIAGGGNEQFF
many	14	TRBV3-1	TRBJ2-7	-	TGTGCCAGCAGCCAAGATCTTCGAGGCTACGAGCAGTACTTC	CASSQDLRGYEQYF
-	16	TRBV5-1	TRBJ2-2	TRBD2	TGCGCCAGCAGCCGTACTAGCGGTTCGAACACCGGGGAGCTGTTTTTT	CASSRTSGSNTGELFF
many	12	TRBV3-1	TRBJ1-5	-	TGTGCCAGCAGCCAAATGAATCAGCCCCAGCATTTT	CASSQMNQPQHF
-	14	TRBV5-1	TRBJ2-2	-	TGCGCCAGCAGTCCAGGGGATCACACCGGGGAGCTGTTTTTT	CASSPGDHTGELFF
few	13	TRBV6-1	TRBJ2-7	-	TGTGCCAGCAGTGAGGTTATCTCCTACGAGCAGTACTTC	CASSEVISYEQYF
many	16	TRBV28	TRBJ2-1	TRBD1	TGTGCCAGCAGTCCCCCGGGACAGGCCTCCTACAATGAGCAGTTCTTC	CASSPPGQASYNEQFF
-	12	TRBV5-1	TRBJ1-2	-	TGCGCCAGCAGCTTGGAAGAGGGCGGCTACACCTTC	CASSLEEGGYTF
many	16	TRBV11-2	TRBJ1-1	-	TGTGCCAGCAGCCGCCGTACTTATACAGGGCTCCCTGAAGCTTTCTTT	CASSRRTYTGLPEAFF
many	14	TRBV12-3/TRBV12-4	TRBJ1-1	TRBD1	TGTGCCAGCAGTCGACGGACAGGGCGAACTGAAGCTTTCTTT	CASSRRTGRTEAFF
-	13	TRBV30	TRBJ2-5	TRBD1	TGTGCCTGGGACAGGGGAAGCCAAGAGACCCAGTACTTC	CAWDRGSQETQYF
many	16	TRBV7-9	TRBJ2-1	TRBD1	TGTGCCAGCAGCTCCCCGGGGACAGGTCAGGAGGATGAGCAGTTCTTC	CASSSPGTGQEDEQFF
many	13	TRBV11-3	TRBJ1-6	-	TGTGCCAGCAGCTTGGAGCGTGAGTCACCCCTCCACTTT	CASSLERESPLHF
-	16	TRBV5-1	TRBJ2-5	TRBD1	TGCGCCAGCAGCGTCACCGGGACAGGGGGCGGAGAGACCCCGTACTTC	CASSVTGTGGGETPYF
many	14	TRBV6-1	TRBJ2-7	TRBD2	TGTGCCAGCAGTATTACTAGCGGGGGCTACGAGCAGTACTTC	CASSITSGGYEQYF
few	15	TRBV19	TRBJ1-2	-	TGTGCCAGTAGTATATCGGGACGGGGGAACTATGGCTACACCTTC	CASSISGRGNYGYTF
many	17	TRBV7-9	TRBJ1-2	TRBD1	TGTGCCAGCAGCTTAGTAGGACAGGGGGCCGAGAACTATGGCTACACCTTC	CASSLVGQGAENYGYTF
once	15	TRBV6-1	TRBJ2-7	TRBD2	TGTGCCAGCAGTATCCCGGGACTAGCCTCCTACGAGCAGTACTTC	CASSIPGLASYEQYF
many	15	TRBV27	TRBJ2-2	-	TGTGCCAGCAGTCTAGGGCTCGAGGGGGGTGGGGAGCTGTTTTTT	CASSLGLEGGGELFF
-	12	TRBV27	TRBJ2-5	-	TGTGCCAGCATGGGTGGCTCGGGGACCCAGTACTTC	CASMGGSGTQYF
-	14	TRBV15	TRBJ2-1	TRBD1	TGTGCCACCAGCAGTGGACAGGGACGGAATGAGCAGTTCTTC	CATSSGQGRNEQFF
-	17	TRBV15	TRBJ2-4	-	TGTGCCACCAGCAAGGACAGTTCCTTAATAGCCAAAAACATTCAGTACTTC	CATSKDSSLIAKNIQYF
few	17	TRBV24-1	TRBJ1-5	-	TGTGCCACCAGTGATTTGCAACGGTCCCCAGGCAATCAGCCCCAGCATTTT	CATSDLQRSPGNQPQHF
many	12	TRBV28	TRBJ2-5	-	TGTGCCAGCACAGGGAACGGAGAGACCCAGTACTTC	CASTGNGETQYF
many	15	TRBV29-1	TRBJ2-7	TRBD1	TGCAGCGTTGAACTACGGGACAGGGGGTCCTACGAGCAGTACTTC	CSVELRDRGSYEQYF
many	12	TRBV6-1	TRBJ1-1	-	TGTGCCAGCACCCAGGGGAACACTGAAGCTTTCTTT	CASTQGNTEAFF
-	13	TRBV30	TRBJ2-1	-	TGTGCCTGGAGCCCTAGCTCCTACAATGAGCAGTTCTTC	CAWSPSSYNEQFF
-	15	TRBV18	TRBJ2-1	-	TGTGCCAGCTCACCACTTGGGGGGTCCTACAATGAGCAGTTCTTC	CASSPLGGSYNEQFF